Below, 29 T cell receptor beta chains from the same sample are listed, as sequenced in a study of glioma-infiltrating T cells. The iRepertoire nested amplicon-rescue multiplex PCR amplified TCR alpha and beta CDR3s from RNA. MiXCR, run by TCRdb on the multiplex PCR reads, gives a single entry per CDR3 protein. The repertoire includes 44,000 or so distinct CDR3 sequences, approximately 20% of them detected once, and approximately 6.4% sits in the top ten. The specimen was glioma tissue, nonneoplastic brain tissue, or PBMCs (not recorded which). The receptors come from a human donor with low-grade glioma or glioblastoma, undergoing nonglioma brain surgery, or in good health (not recorded which).

This clonotype was seen many times. The J gene is TRBJ1-1, the V gene TRBV5-1; no reliable D call. This CDR3 has 16 amino acids. Trimming left V 4 bases short and J 0 bases short, with 16 bases between. The V gene's germline CDR1 is SGHRS and CDR2 YFSETQ. The CDR3 DNA is TGCGCCAGCAGCGCCGATGAAATTTGGATGAACACTGAAGCTTTCTTT. Translating gives CASSADEIWMNTEAFF.

Ten or more counts support this clonotype. The gene calls are TRBV3-1 and TRBJ2-5, with 13 positions matching TRBD2. The CDR3 is 17 amino acids. J was trimmed by 5 bases and V by 5 bases; bases with no gene match: 11. In germline, CDR1 is LGHDT, CDR2 YNNKEL (reference sequence). CDR3: CASSGTGTSGIYETQYF. CDR3 coding DNA: TGTGCCAGCAGCGGAACCGGGACTAGCGGGATCTACGAGACCCAGTACTTC.

The sample holds one count of this clonotype. A much larger clone lies one base from this, so it may be a read error. This chain joins TRBV4-2 and TRBJ2-2, with D maybe TRBD1 (5 bases). CDR3 length: 15 residues. Germline V gene sequence: CDR1 LGHNA, CDR2 YNFKEQ. Between the trimmed V and J ends, which lost 4 bases and 4 bases, there was a span of 13 bases. CDR3 nucleotide sequence: TGTGCCAGCAGCCGAGACAGTAGGAGCACCGGGGAGCTGTTTTTT. Protein sequence: CASSRDSRSTGELFF.

This chain joins TRBV6-1 and TRBJ2-7; maybe TRBD2 (7 bases). Germline-derived CDR1 and CDR2 are MNHNS and SASEGT. This CDR3 has 15 amino acids. CDR3: CVSSTPGGGSYEQYF. The CDR3 DNA reads as TGTGTTAGCAGTACCCCGGGGGGCGGAAGCTACGAGCAGTACTTC.

This clonotype was counted ten times or more. The V call is TRBV12-3 or TRBV12-4, the J call TRBJ2-1; 8 bases map to TRBD2. This CDR3 spans 13 amino acids. Losses at the gene ends were 10 bases for V and 4 bases for J; bases not matched to a gene: 6. CDR3 in amino acids: CATSGPSYNEQFF. CDR3 bases: TGTGCCACTAGCGGGCCCTCTTACAATGAGCAGTTCTTC.

In its sample, this clonotype was seen many times. As DNA, the CDR3 is TGCAGTGCTAGAGAGCCCGGGACGGACAATCAGCCCCAGCATTTT. Protein: CSAREPGTDNQPQHF. V and J are TRBV20-1 and TRBJ1-5, with a weak D call TRBD1 (5 bases). Germline V CDR1 and CDR2: DFQATT, SNEGSKA (reference sequence). CDR3 length: 15 residues. V was trimmed by 0 bases and J by 3 bases, leaving 12 bases between them.

This clonotype came up many times. The chain couples TRBV27 to TRBJ2-1, with TRBD2 matching over 12 bases. V shed 5 bases and J 13 bases; nucleotides not matched to a gene: 0. Germline CDR1 is MNHEY and CDR2 is SMNVEV (reference sequence). The CDR3 spans 11 residues. The CDR3 coding sequence is TGTGCCAGCAGTGGACTAGCGGGACAGTTCTTC. Translated, it gives CASSGLAGQFF.

Turning to this clonotype: One end of the junction is discordant with germline, which a read error may explain. The chain carries TRBV27 and TRBJ2-3, with no clear D. CDR1 MNHEY and CDR2 SMNVEV come from the germline V gene (reference sequence). The CDR3 length is 14 residues. As DNA, the CDR3 is TGTGCCCGCAGTTCCCTGGCCGGTGGGGATCCGCAGTATTTT. It is translated as CARSSLAGGDPQYF.

The chain joins TRBV12-3 or TRBV12-4 to TRBJ2-2, with D maybe TRBD1 (5 bases). Trimming cost V 5 bases and J 6 bases, with 7 bases left between them. This CDR3 has 12 amino acids. The CDR3: CASSRGPGELFF. As DNA, the CDR3 is TGTGCCAGCAGTAGGGGTCCCGGGGAGCTGTTTTTT.

This clonotype was observed at least ten times. This chain joins TRBV15 and TRBJ2-2, with a weak D call TRBD1 (7 bases). The CDR3 is made up of 16 amino acids. V was shortened by 4 bases and J by 9 bases, with 21 bases between the two germline ends. The germline gives CDR1 LNHNV, CDR2 YYDKDF (reference sequence). The CDR3 spells CATSKEGAGEDRELFF. The CDR3 coding sequence is TGTGCCACCAGCAAGGAGGGGGCAGGGGAGGACCGGGAGCTGTTTTTT.

This clonotype showed up just a few times. The V and J genes are TRBV2 and TRBJ1-1; no firm D call. V lost 8 bases, J lost 3 bases, and 16 bases lay in between. CDR3 size: 14 residues. Germline loops: CDR1 SNHLY, CDR2 FYNNEI. The chain's CDR3 is CASLSDLEDTEAFF. DNA of the CDR3: TGTGCCAGCTTATCTGACCTGGAGGACACTGAAGCTTTCTTT.

V gene TRBV29-1 combines with J gene TRBJ2-3; TRBD2 agrees at 9 bases. The CDR3 sequence is 13 residues long. V was clipped by 4 bases and J by 3 bases; unmatched bases: 2. Germline loops: CDR1 SQVTM, CDR2 ANQGSEA. The CDR3 coding sequence is TGCAGCGTTGTAGCGGGAGAAACAGATACGCAGTATTTT. Translated: CSVVAGETDTQYF.

This clonotype was counted between two and nine times. The rearrangement links TRBV29-1 to TRBJ1-2, with 8 nucleotides matching TRBD1. Germline V CDR1 and CDR2: SQVTM, ANQGSEA. The CDR3 length is 14 residues. Germline trimming cut 0 bases from V and 0 bases from J; bases unmatched to any gene: 0. CDR3 residues: CSVEEGQANYGYTF. The CDR3, as DNA: TGCAGCGTTGAAGAGGGACAGGCTAACTATGGCTACACCTTC.

This clonotype came up many times. The junction departs from germline at one end; a sequencing error may be responsible. The J gene is TRBJ2-7, the V gene TRBV28; no definite D call. CDR1 is MDHEN and CDR2 is SYDVKM in the germline V gene. This CDR3 is 12 amino acids long. CDR3 in DNA: TGTGCCAGCAGTTTCTCCTCCCACGAGCAGTACTTC. This encodes CASSFSSHEQYF.

A few counts support this clonotype. The chain links TRBV29-1 to TRBJ2-3, with TRBD1 matching over 10 bases. CDR1 is SQVTM and CDR2 is ANQGSEA in the germline V gene. There are 15 residues in the CDR3. V dropped 6 bases and J dropped 5; count of bases not matched to a gene: 11. The CDR3 DNA follows: TGCAGCGTGACTATAACCGGGACAGGGGAAGATACGCAGTATTTT. Amino acid sequence: CSVTITGTGEDTQYF.

In its sample, this clonotype was seen many times. The chain uses TRBV28 and TRBJ1-2; TRBD1 is a possible D gene (6 bases). The ends were cut back, 4 bases at V and 5 bases at J, with 11 bases in the middle. The CDR3 sequence is 13 residues long. Germline V gene data show CDR1 as MDHEN and CDR2 as SYDVKM. The CDR3 loop reads CASSSGHKYGYTF. The CDR3 bases are TGTGCCAGCAGTTCGGGACACAAGTATGGCTACACCTTC.

Within the sample, this clonotype is medium-sized. The gene calls are TRBV6-1 and TRBJ2-3; TRBD1 matches 7 bases. Trimming took 6 bases from V and 2 from J; bases not matched to a gene: 8. From germline, CDR1 is MNHNS and CDR2 SASEGT. The CDR3 totals 15 residues. CDR3 coding DNA: TGTGCCAGCAGCATTCCGGGACAGTCCACAGATACGCAGTATTTT. The encoded protein is CASSIPGQSTDTQYF.

Concerning this clonotype: An end of the junction does not agree with germline; a read error may underlie this. The chain employs TRBV11-2 and TRBJ2-7; 7 bases line up with TRBD2. Germline V gene sequence: CDR1 SGHAT, CDR2 FQNNGV. This CDR3 region has 13 residues. CDR3 amino acids: CASSTYTTGGRDF. The CDR3 bases are TGTGCCAGCAGCACCTATACCACGGGAGGCAGGGACTTC.

The chain uses TRBV29-1 and TRBJ1-1; D is undetermined. Germline lookup yields CDR1 SQVTM and CDR2 ANQGSEA. The V end lost 3 bases, the J end lost 1 base, and 6 bases lay between the germline ends. This CDR3 spans 12 amino acids. The CDR3 DNA sequence: TGCAGCGTTGATTTTAGGAACACTGAAGCTTTCTTT. Its translation: CSVDFRNTEAFF. The full variable domain, rest sourced from reference TRBV29-1 and TRBJ1-1, is SAVISQKPSRDICQRGTSLTIQCQVDSQVTMMFWYRQQPGQSLTLIATANQGSEATYESGFVIDKFPISRPNLTFSTLTVSNMSPEDSSIYLCSVDFRNTEAFFGQGTRLTVV.

The gene calls are TRBV7-9 and TRBJ2-1; D possibly uses TRBD1 or TRBD2 (5 bases each). This CDR3 contains 15 residues. CDR1 and CDR2 from the germline V gene are SEHNR and FQNEAQ (reference sequence). Trimming removed 1 base from V and 6 bases from J, with 13 bases in between. CDR3 sequence reads: CASSLEAGSGNEQFF. The CDR3 DNA reads TGTGCCAGCAGCTTAGAGGCAGGGAGTGGCAATGAGCAGTTCTTC.

CDR3: CASSFTYDRGTDTQYF. The CDR3 region has the DNA TGTGCCAGCAGTTTTACATATGACAGGGGTACAGATACGCAGTATTTT. The chain joins TRBV2 to TRBJ2-3, with 8 positions matching TRBD1. This CDR3 contains 16 residues. V lost 5 bases to trimming and J lost 3 bases; unmatched junction nucleotides: 10. In germline, CDR1 is SNHLY, CDR2 FYNNEI.

With regard to this clonotype: This may be a read error: a much more frequent sequence differs by one nucleotide. The chain carries TRBV29-1 and TRBJ1-1; tentative D call: TRBD1 (6 bases). Germline CDR1 and CDR2: SQVTM and ANQGSEA. The CDR3 totals 14 residues. CDR3 amino acids: CSAHIQGLNTEASF. The CDR3 DNA reads TGCAGCGCCCACATACAGGGTTTGAACACTGAAGCTTCCTTT.

This clonotype came up many times. The chain links TRBV20-1 to TRBJ2-1; D is perhaps TRBD1 (5 bases). The CDR3 sequence is 11 residues long. Looked up from germline, CDR1 is DFQATT and CDR2 is SNEGSKA (reference sequence). Deletions cut 4 bases from V and 7 bases from J, with 8 bases between. As DNA, the CDR3 is TGCAGTGCTAACAGGCAGAATGAGCAGTTCTTC. Translation gives CSANRQNEQFF.

This clonotype has a handful of counts. The chain links TRBV12-5 to TRBJ2-7; TRBD1 aligns across 10 bases. V gave up 8 bases and J gave up 6 bases; unmatched junction bases: 7. Per germline, CDR1 LGHNT and CDR2 FRNRAP. The CDR3 length is 13 residues. The CDR3 coding sequence is TGTGCTAGTTCCTGGGACAGGGGACTCGAGCAGTACTTC. It translates to CASSWDRGLEQYF.

This clonotype showed up many times. The CDR3 region is CASSELAGVDYEQYF. The CDR3 DNA reads as TGTGCCAGCAGCGAACTAGCGGGGGTGGACTACGAGCAGTACTTC. The chain combines TRBV7-2 with TRBJ2-7; 11 bases match TRBD2. CDR1 SGHTA and CDR2 FQGNSA come from the germline V gene. The CDR3 has 15 residues. V was pared by 5 bases and J by 3 bases, with 6 bases of the junction left unmatched.

About this clonotype itself: This may be a read error, as it is one base from a much larger clone. The chain has TRBV2 and TRBJ2-1; TRBD2 agrees at 8 bases. The germline gives CDR1 SNHLY, CDR2 FYNNEI. The CDR3 spans 17 residues. The DNA for the CDR3 is TGTGCCGGCAGTGAAGTCGGGAGGGTTATTTCCTACAATGAGCAGTTCTTC. Protein: CAGSEVGRVISYNEQFF.

As concerns this clonotype: A much larger clone lies one base from this, so it may be a read error. The V gene is TRBV9, the J gene TRBJ2-3; D gene ambiguous. The CDR3 runs 15 residues. The germline V and J ends were trimmed by 0 bases and 1 base, with 9 bases remaining between them. Germline V gene sequence: CDR1 SGDLS, CDR2 YYNGEE. The CDR3 region is CASSVDIEGTDTQYF. The CDR3 coding sequence is TGTGCCAGCAGCGTAGATATCGAGGGCACAGATACGCAGTATTTT.

This clonotype was counted at least ten times. The chain joins TRBV20-1 to TRBJ1-1; D gene uncertain. The CDR3 extends over 14 amino acids. The germline gives CDR1 DFQATT, CDR2 SNEGSKA (reference sequence). With 3 bases removed from V and 1 base from J, the gap between germline ends came to 12 bases. The CDR3 loop reads CSASPPPENTEAFF. The CDR3, as DNA: TGCAGTGCTAGCCCCCCCCCAGAGAACACTGAAGCTTTCTTT.

This clonotype was counted many times. The chain combines TRBV12-3 or TRBV12-4 with TRBJ1-1, with D uncertain. V was trimmed by 6 bases and J by 4 bases, leaving 12 bases between them. The CDR3 totals 13 residues. For the CDR3, the DNA is TGTGCCAGCAGGGAGGAATCGGGCACTGAAGCTTTCTTT. Translating gives CASREESGTEAFF.